The 26 T cell receptor beta chains reported below all come from one sample, sequenced in a study of blood T cell repertoires in COVID-19. The repertoire was sequenced with immunoSEQ multiplex PCR; TCRdb's copy has only in-frame clones and lacks some. The table lists over 50,000 clones, about nine tenths of them singletons, with over 7.5% in the top ten. Input material: peripheral blood. The receptors stem from a man aged 45-60 years with active COVID-19.

The V and J genes are TRBV6-4 and TRBJ2-3, with 9 bases that match TRBD2. CDR1 and CDR2 (germline): MRHNA, SNTAGT. CDR3 length equals 16 residues. Trimming removed 2 bases from V and 4 bases from J; junction bases left unmatched: 7. The CDR3 DNA follows: TGTGCCAGCAGTGACACGGCGGGGGGGCATGCAGATACGCAGTATTTT. It encodes CASSDTAGGHADTQYF.

The V gene is TRBV18, the J gene TRBJ2-5; D gene ambiguous. The CDR3 spans 13 residues. Germline V gene data show CDR1 as KGHSH and CDR2 as LQKENI. V lost 2 bases and J 9 bases, leaving 13 bases between the germline ends. CDR3 nucleotide sequence: TGTGCCAGCTCACCAGACGGCCCCCGGGCCCAGTACTTC. This codes for CASSPDGPRAQYF.

The chain carries TRBV21-1 and TRBJ2-6; the table calls TRBD1, which could not be checked here. TRBV21-1 is termed a pseudogene. The CDR3 extends over 15 amino acids. The CDR3 region is CAPGTGIFGANVLTF. CDR3 nucleotide sequence: TGTGCTCCCGGGACAGGGATCTTTGGGGCCAACGTCCTGACTTTC.

V gene TRBV6-5 combines with J gene TRBJ1-2, with 10 bases identical to TRBD1. CDR1 is MNHEY, CDR2 SVGAGI, per germline. CDR3 size: 15 residues. The V segment lost 2 bases and the J segment 7 bases; nucleotides outside the gene matches: 7. CDR3 amino acids: CASSYATGTGVGYTF. The CDR3 bases are TGTGCCAGCAGTTACGCGACCGGGACAGGGGTTGGCTACACCTTC.

This sequence joins TRBV7-2 and TRBJ1-2; D might be TRBD1 (5 bases). This CDR3 is 16 amino acids long. Trimming took 4 bases from V and 2 from J, leaving 17 bases between them. From germline, CDR1 is SGHTA and CDR2 FQGNSA. The CDR3 loop is CASSSWPRGVNYGYTF. In DNA form, the CDR3 reads TGTGCCAGCAGCTCATGGCCCCGGGGGGTCAACTATGGCTACACCTTC.

The table lists this clone with a count of one. The V and J genes are TRBV19 and TRBJ1-5, with unresolved D. This CDR3 spans 10 amino acids. Germline values: CDR1 LNHDA, CDR2 SQIVND (reference sequence). V was pared by 7 bases and J by 7 bases, with 5 bases between. The CDR3 here is CASNRQPQHF. The CDR3, as DNA: TGTGCCAGTAATCGGCAGCCCCAGCATTTT.

This clone was counted a single time. The chain has TRBV28 and TRBJ2-3; TRBD2 matches at 7 bases. CDR1 and CDR2 (germline): MDHEN, SYDVKM. The length of the CDR3 is 16 residues. J gave up 0 bases and V 2 bases, and 5 bases lay outside the gene matches. The CDR3 DNA reads as TGTGCCAGCAGTTTAGGCCTAGCGGCTAGCACAGATACGCAGTATTTT. This encodes CASSLGLAASTDTQYF. The full variable domain, completed using reference TRBV28 and TRBJ2-3, is DVKVTQSSRYLVKRTGEKVFLECVQDMDHENMFWYRQDPGLGLRLIYFSYDVKMKEKGDIPEGYSVSREKKERFSLILESASTNQTSMYLCASSLGLAASTDTQYFGPGTRLTVL.

CDR3 sequence: CASSQEFAAGGLTGANVLTF. The CDR3 DNA follows: TGTGCCAGCAGCCAAGAATTCGCAGCGGGGGGACTGACTGGGGCCAACGTCCTGACTTTC. The chain links TRBV4-2 to TRBJ2-6; TRBD2 matches 9 bases. The V segment lost 0 bases and the J segment 2 bases; nucleotides outside the gene matches: 11. This CDR3 has 20 residues. CDR1 is LGHNA and CDR2 is YNFKEQ in the germline V gene.

The V call is TRBV5-1, the J call TRBJ1-1; D gene uncertain. Looked up from germline, CDR1 is SGHRS and CDR2 is YFSETQ. CDR3 length equals 16 residues. Trimming pared 0 bases from V and 4 bases from J, leaving 16 bases between. As DNA, the CDR3 is TGCGCCAGCAGCTTGGAGGCAGGAACGATAACCACTGAAGCTTTCTTT. This codes for CASSLEAGTITTEAFF.

The J gene is TRBJ2-7, the V gene TRBV28; no clear D. Germline CDR1 MDHEN, CDR2 SYDVKM. Trimming stripped 5 bases from V and 3 bases from J, with 11 bases between. The CDR3 runs 13 residues. The CDR3 sequence: CASSPPLFYEQYF. The CDR3 nucleotides are TGTGCCAGCAGTCCCCCCTTATTCTACGAGCAGTACTTC.

The chain links TRBV14 to TRBJ1-2; D perhaps matches TRBD1 (5 bases). Per the germline V gene, CDR1 is SGHDN and CDR2 is FVKESK. Between the trimmed V and J ends, which lost 4 bases and 8 bases, there was a span of 14 bases. This CDR3 region has 13 residues. The CDR3 sequence: CASSPQGIYGYTF. The CDR3 DNA reads TGTGCCAGCAGCCCGCAGGGAATATACGGCTACACCTTC. Based on the CDR3 plus reference TRBV14 and TRBJ1-2, the full variable domain is EAGVTQFPSHSVIEKGQTVTLRCDPISGHDNLYWYRRVMGKEIKFLLHFVKESKQDESGMPNNRFLAERTGGTYSTLKVQPAELEDSGVYFCASSPQGIYGYTFGSGTRLTVV.

V usage is TRBV28 and J usage is TRBJ1-1; TRBD1 aligns across 10 bases. CDR3 length: 19 amino acids. Trimming removed 1 base from V and 5 bases from J; junction bases left unmatched: 16. Germline CDR1 is MDHEN and CDR2 is SYDVKM. The CDR3 nucleotides read TGTGCCAGCAGTTTATTAACCCTCCGGACAGGGGGTCCGAGAACTGAAGCTTTCTTT. This sequence encodes CASSLLTLRTGGPRTEAFF.

The gene calls are TRBV19 and TRBJ1-1; 8 bases are a match to TRBD1. With V trimmed by 5 bases and J by 6 bases, 5 bases remained unmatched. Germline V gives CDR1 LNHDA, CDR2 SQIVND (reference sequence). The CDR3 loop spans 13 amino acids. CDR3 DNA sequence: TGTGCCAGTAGTTTAGGGACAGGTCCTGAAGCTTTCTTT. It is translated as CASSLGTGPEAFF.

The CDR3 nucleotides read TGTGCCATCAGTGAGTCGACGGGGGGGTACGAGCAGTACTTC. Its translation is CAISESTGGYEQYF. The V call is TRBV10-3, the J call TRBJ2-7; TRBD2 matches 8 bases. The germline V gene has CDR1 ENHRY and CDR2 SYGVKD. This CDR3 contains 14 residues. V shed 0 bases and J 4 bases; nucleotides not matched to a gene: 2.

This clone came up once. The gene calls are TRBV4-2 and TRBJ1-4; D perhaps matches TRBD1 (6 bases). From germline, CDR1 is LGHNA and CDR2 YNFKEQ. CDR3 length: 14 residues. The germline V and J ends were trimmed by 1 base and 11 bases, with 14 bases remaining between them. The CDR3 DNA reads TGTGCCAGCAGCCAAGGGGGGCAGGGTGGGAAACTGTTTTTT. It is translated as CASSQGGQGGKLFF.

This chain uses TRBV4-1 with TRBJ1-4, with 10 bases matching TRBD1. V lost 0 bases and J lost 3; bases outside the gene matches: 13. CDR1 MGHRA and CDR2 YSYEKL come from the germline V gene. This CDR3 has 20 amino acids. CDR3 amino acids: CASSQDHRDRGRWANEKLFF. The CDR3 nucleotides are TGCGCCAGCAGCCAAGATCACCGGGACAGGGGCCGGTGGGCTAATGAAAAACTGTTTTTT.

The chain combines TRBV18 with TRBJ1-4, with D possibly matching TRBD1 (6 bases). Trimming removed 3 bases at V and 8 bases at J, with 16 bases between. Germline V gene lookup returns CDR1 KGHSH and CDR2 LQKENI. This CDR3 comprises 15 residues. In DNA, the CDR3 is TGTGCCAGCTCACCCCCGGGGACACCCGGCGAAAAACTGTTTTTT. It yields the protein CASSPPGTPGEKLFF.

The chain joins TRBV6-1 to TRBJ1-2; a weak D match, TRBD1 (5 bases). The length of the CDR3 is 16 residues. Trimming stripped 0 bases from V and 3 bases from J, with 14 bases between. Germline lookup yields CDR1 MNHNS and CDR2 SASEGT. Here the CDR3 reads CASSEAPGVADYGYTF. CDR3 coding DNA: TGTGCCAGCAGTGAAGCGCCGGGGGTAGCTGACTATGGCTACACCTTC.

This clone was seen a handful of times. This rearrangement joins TRBV6-2 or TRBV6-3 to TRBJ1-2; no firm D call. Trimming shortened V by 2 bases and J by 7 bases, and 11 bases separated the two germline ends. The germline V gene encodes CDR1 MNHEY and CDR2 SVGEGT. The CDR3 sequence is 13 residues long. CDR3 in amino acids: CASSYNEATGYTF. CDR3 coding DNA: TGTGCCAGCAGTTACAACGAAGCAACTGGCTACACCTTC.

This chain joins TRBV4-3 and TRBJ2-7; 9 bases agree with TRBD1. The junction had 8 bases not matched to a gene; V was cut back by 0 bases and J by 5 bases. The CDR3 consists of 16 residues. The germline V gene has CDR1 LGHNA and CDR2 YSLEER. DNA of the CDR3: TGCGCCAGCAGCCAAGATAGGAACAGGGGGCTGGACGAGCAGTACTTC. Protein: CASSQDRNRGLDEQYF.

The genes are TRBV6-6 and TRBJ1-1, with a possible D match to TRBD1 (5 bases). V lost 7 bases and J lost 0, with 15 bases in between. Germline CDR1 MNHNY, CDR2 SVGAGI (reference sequence). There are 15 residues in the CDR3. For the CDR3, the DNA is TGTGCCAGCACCTACCGGGCAGGGATGAACACTGAAGCTTTCTTT. This translates into CASTYRAGMNTEAFF.

J is TRBJ1-2 and V is TRBV4-3; D is undetermined. CDR1 and CDR2 (germline): LGHNA, YSLEER. The CDR3 covers 15 residues. With 0 bases removed from V and 6 bases from J, the gap between germline ends came to 14 bases. The CDR3 nucleotides read TGCGCCAGCAGCCAAGATCGGAGGGCCGTCAATGGCTACACCTTC. Translation gives CASSQDRRAVNGYTF.

The chain is built from TRBV6-4 and TRBJ2-1; the match to TRBD2 covers 13 bases. Germline V lookup: CDR1 MRHNA, CDR2 SNTAGT. The CDR3 spans 16 residues. The V and J ends lost 0 bases and 8 bases, in that order; junction bases with no gene match: 4. The CDR3 region has the DNA TGTGCCAGCAGTGACTCGACTAGCGGGGGGAGGGATGAGCAGTTCTTC. The encoded protein is CASSDSTSGGRDEQFF.

V usage is TRBV11-3 and J usage is TRBJ2-2; 9 nucleotides match TRBD1. Germline trimming cut 5 bases from V and 3 bases from J; bases unmatched to any gene: 10. CDR1 and CDR2 (germline): SGHNT, YENEEA. This CDR3 spans 17 amino acids. DNA of the CDR3: TGTGCCAGCAGCCCGGGACAGGGTGGAAGTCACACCGGGGAGCTGTTTTTT. It encodes CASSPGQGGSHTGELFF.

Note on this clone: The sample has other DNA sequences that encode this CDR3 too. V is TRBV6-5 and J is TRBJ1-5; no reliable D call. The CDR3 is made up of 13 amino acids. V was cut by 3 bases and J by 3 bases, with 6 bases left in between. From germline, CDR1 is MNHEY and CDR2 SVGAGI. CDR3 in DNA: TGTGCCAGCAGTTATGAGCTCAATCAGCCCCAGCATTTT. It is translated as CASSYELNQPQHF.

This chain links TRBV11-2 with TRBJ2-3, with D possibly TRBD2 on 6 matching bases. This CDR3 contains 16 residues. V was shortened by 2 bases and J by 0 bases, with 12 bases between the two germline ends. Germline-derived CDR1 and CDR2 are SGHAT and FQNNGV. In DNA form, the CDR3 reads TGTGCCAGCAGCTTACAGGGAGGTCGAAGCACAGATACGCAGTATTTT. It is translated as CASSLQGGRSTDTQYF.